In this sample, the clone carrying this T cell receptor (beta chain) turned up a few times. The trim removed 2 bases at V and 12 bases at J, leaving 5 bases unmatched. The CDR3 covers 13 residues. Germline V CDR1 and CDR2: MNHEY, SVGEGT. The sample comes from a study of T cells in Graves' hyperthyroidism and ophthalmopathy. In making diagnoses, clinical symptoms, serum thyroxine and TRAb, thyroid ultrasound and orbital computed tomography were all used. Researchers took RNA transcripts and amplified the TCR beta CDR3 regions from them. The HTBI set primed first-round TCR CDR3 RT-PCR. MiXCR, run by TCRdb on the multiplex PCR reads, gives a single entry per CDR3 protein. This repertoire shows 500,000 or so distinct CDR3 sequences, 15% to 20% found once; its top ten account for approximately 32%.

The sequence was obtained from a woman in her 30s with Graves' ophthalmopathy. What was sequenced was blood. J is TRBJ2-1 and V is TRBV6-2 or TRBV6-3; 9 bases are a match to TRBD2. The DNA of the CDR3 is TGTGCCAGCAGTTACGCGGGTAGCGGGAGGCAGTTCTTC. Translation: CASSYAGSGRQFF.